Below are 28 T cell receptor beta chains sequenced from a single sample in a study of T cells in Graves' hyperthyroidism and ophthalmopathy. Amplified regions were TCR beta CDR3 sequences from RNA transcripts. First-round RT-PCR of the TCR CDR3 relied on the HTBI primer set. TCRdb analysed the multiplex PCR reads with MiXCR anew, one entry per CDR3 protein. The sample records roughly 700,000 distinct CDR3 sequences, about 35% being singletons. What was sequenced was blood. The origin of the receptors is a middle-aged woman with Graves' hyperthyroidism.

This clonotype was detected many times. The V call is TRBV20-1, the J call TRBJ2-7; a weak D match, TRBD1 (5 bases). Trimming stripped 3 bases from V and 3 bases from J, with 9 bases between. Germline values: CDR1 DFQATT, CDR2 SNEGSKA (reference sequence). CDR3 length equals 12 residues. CDR3 DNA: TGCAGTGCTAGTGGCAGGGTCTACGAGCAGTACTTC. It codes for CSASGRVYEQYF.

This clonotype was seen a single time. The CDR3, as DNA: TGTGCCAGCAGTTTAATGCAGGGGGTTGGAGAAAAACTGTTTTTT. Amino acids: CASSLMQGVGEKLFF. J is TRBJ1-4 and V is TRBV12-3 or TRBV12-4; 7 nucleotides align to TRBD1. The CDR3 totals 15 residues. V shed 2 bases and J 8 bases; nucleotides not matched to a gene: 8.

The chain carries TRBV2 and TRBJ1-1, with 9 positions matching TRBD1. The CDR3 is made up of 16 amino acids. Trimming removed 0 bases from V and 4 bases from J; junction bases left unmatched: 6. Germline V lookup: CDR1 SNHLY, CDR2 FYNNEI. CDR3 sequence: CASSEALQGASTEAFF. In DNA form, the CDR3 reads TGTGCCAGCAGTGAAGCACTACAGGGGGCGAGCACTGAAGCTTTCTTT.

CDR3 in amino acids: CASSQGPESSYEQYF. The DNA for the CDR3 is TGTGCCAGCAGCCAAGGTCCGGAAAGCTCCTACGAGCAGTACTTC. The rearrangement uses TRBV7-9 and TRBJ2-7, with unresolved D. Per germline, CDR1 SEHNR and CDR2 FQNEAQ (reference sequence). Trimming removed 5 bases from V and 0 bases from J, with 14 bases in between. This CDR3 region has 15 residues. Full variable domain (rest looked up from reference TRBV7-9 and TRBJ2-7): DTGVSQNPRHKITKRGQNVTFRCDPISEHNRLYWYRQTLGQGPEFLTYFQNEAQLEKSRLLSDRFSAERPKGSFSTLEIQRTEQGDSAMYLCASSQGPESSYEQYFGPGTRLTVT.

This clonotype was picked up many times. This chain links TRBV7-2 with TRBJ1-5; D ambiguous. The CDR3 runs to 14 residues. CDR1 is SGHTA, CDR2 FQGNSA, per germline. Between the trimmed V and J ends, which lost 3 bases and 6 bases, there was a span of 12 bases. The CDR3 spells CASSLTGSGQPQHF. For the CDR3, the DNA is TGTGCCAGCAGCTTGACTGGGTCGGGTCAGCCCCAGCATTTT.

This clonotype was seen ten or more times. This sequence joins TRBV10-2 and TRBJ2-7; 9 nucleotides match TRBD2. V lost 5 bases to trimming and J lost 4 bases; unmatched junction nucleotides: 6. CDR1 and CDR2 from the germline V gene are WSHSY and SAAADI. This CDR3 has 14 amino acids. CDR3 bases: TGCGCCAGCAGTAGGGGACTAGCTACATACGAGCAGTACTTC. Its translation is CASSRGLATYEQYF.

CDR3 amino acids: CSGGRAFF. The CDR3 DNA follows: TGCAGCGGGGGGCGGGCTTTCTTT. This rearrangement joins TRBV20-1 to TRBJ1-1, with a weak D call TRBD1 (6 bases). CDR1 and CDR2 from the germline V gene are DFQATT and SNEGSKA (reference sequence). The CDR3 sequence is 8 residues long.

In DNA form, the CDR3 reads TGTGCCAGCAGTTACACAGGGACTGGGGCCAACGTCCTGACTTTC. Translated: CASSYTGTGANVLTF. The chain is built from TRBV6-6 and TRBJ2-6; weak D call: TRBD1 (6 bases). Trimming left V 2 bases short and J 2 bases short, with 7 bases between. CDR1 MNHNY and CDR2 SVGAGI come from the germline V gene (reference sequence). The CDR3 contains 15 residues.

This chain links TRBV5-1 with TRBJ2-7, with D perhaps matching TRBD2 (6 bases). V was clipped by 0 bases and J by 4 bases, with 17 bases between them. From germline, CDR1 is SGHRS and CDR2 YFSETQ. CDR3 length: 16 amino acids. CDR3 loop: CASSLGPQGSGYEQYF. The CDR3 nucleotides are TGCGCCAGCAGCTTGGGCCCCCAAGGGAGCGGGTACGAGCAGTACTTC. Looking up the rest from reference TRBV5-1 and TRBJ2-7 gives the full variable domain: KAGVTQTPRYLIKTRGQQVTLSCSPISGHRSVSWYQQTPGQGLQFLFEYFSETQRNKGNFPGRFSGRQFSNSRSEMNVSTLELGDSALYLCASSLGPQGSGYEQYFGPGTRLTVT.

A remark on this clonotype: A much more abundant neighbour one base away suggests this may be a read error. The V call is TRBV7-9, the J call TRBJ1-4; D gene ambiguous. The CDR3 has 13 residues. Germline CDR1 reads SEHNR; CDR2 reads FQNEAQ (reference sequence). The CDR3 is CSSSPVTNEKLFF. Written as DNA, the CDR3 is TGTTCCAGCAGCCCGGTAACTAATGAAAAACTGTTTTTT.

The V and J genes are TRBV24-1 and TRBJ1-2; a possible D gene is TRBD1 (5 bases). The CDR3 covers 14 residues. Germline assignment: CDR1 KGHDR and CDR2 SFDVKD. V was shortened by 3 bases and J by 4 bases, with 11 bases between the two germline ends. CDR3 sequence reads: CATSDEGRGYGYTF. The CDR3 nucleotides are TGTGCCACCAGTGATGAGGGACGGGGCTATGGCTACACCTTC.

In its sample, this clonotype was seen many times. CDR3 residues: CASSHERSKDEQYF. DNA for the CDR3: TGTGCCAGCAGCCACGAACGAAGCAAGGACGAGCAGTACTTC. This chain uses TRBV13 with TRBJ2-7; D gene uncertain. The CDR3 runs to 14 residues. CDR1 is PRHDT and CDR2 is FYEKMQ in the germline V gene (reference sequence). V was pared by 5 bases and J by 5 bases, with 16 bases between.

In the case of this clonotype: One base away lies a much larger clone, so this may be a sequencing read error. The rearrangement uses TRBV19 and TRBJ1-4; D is undetermined. From germline, CDR1 is LNHDA and CDR2 SQIVND (reference sequence). CDR3 size: 14 residues. V was trimmed by 8 bases and J by 0 bases, leaving 10 bases between them. The chain's CDR3 is CASAGGATNEKLFF. The CDR3 DNA sequence: TGTGCCAGTGCAGGCGGTGCAACTAATGAAAAACTGTTTTTT.

This clonotype was detected a few times. The V call is TRBV29-1, the J call TRBJ2-5; possibly TRBD2 for D (6 bases). Germline V gives CDR1 SQVTM, CDR2 ANQGSEA. Between the trimmed V and J ends, which lost 5 bases and 2 bases, there was a span of 15 bases. This CDR3 comprises 14 residues. The CDR3 DNA follows: TGCAGCGTTCTCCTCGTGGGGGGACAAGAGACCCAGTACTTC. Protein product: CSVLLVGGQETQYF.

The chain carries TRBV7-3 and TRBJ2-1; TRBD2 agrees at 8 bases. Germline trimming cut 0 bases from V and 9 bases from J; bases unmatched to any gene: 7. Germline CDR1 and CDR2: SGHTA and FQGTGA. CDR3 length equals 15 residues. The CDR3 is CASSLTGGAGSEQFF. In nucleotides, the CDR3 is TGTGCCAGCAGCTTAACCGGGGGGGCCGGTAGTGAGCAGTTCTTC.

This clonotype was found many times. The V and J genes are TRBV6-6 and TRBJ1-2; D unresolved. Germline V gene data show CDR1 as MNHNY and CDR2 as SVGAGI (reference sequence). V gave up 3 bases and J gave up 12 bases, with 14 bases separating them. This CDR3 has 12 residues. CDR3 bases: TGTGCCAGCAGTTATGGGGAGGGAAAGGACACCTTC. Its translation is CASSYGEGKDTF.

This clonotype has a count of ten or more. The genes are TRBV10-3 and TRBJ2-7, with TRBD1 identical over 7 bases. Germline V CDR1 and CDR2: ENHRY, SYGVKD. J was trimmed by 3 bases and V by 0 bases; bases with no gene match: 2. This CDR3 contains 14 residues. Written as DNA, the CDR3 is TGTGCCATCAGTGAGTCGGGACAGCACTACGAGCAGTACTTC. Translation: CAISESGQHYEQYF.

This clonotype was counted a few times. The chain is built from TRBV15 and TRBJ2-3; TRBD2 might be the D (6 bases). The CDR3 runs 16 residues. Germline CDR1 and CDR2: LNHNV and YYDKDF (reference sequence). V was cut by 2 bases and J by 6 bases, with 18 bases left in between. The CDR3 DNA follows: TGTGCCACCAGCAGAAATTCCGGGACTGGGGGGGATACGCAGTATTTT. Its translation: CATSRNSGTGGDTQYF.

The chain joins TRBV10-2 to TRBJ2-5; 7 bases match TRBD1. The CDR3 covers 13 residues. Germline V gene data show CDR1 as WSHSY and CDR2 as SAAADI. V gave up 9 bases and J gave up 3 bases; unmatched junction bases: 7. CDR3 DNA sequence: TGCGCCAGTTCCCAGGGACAGAAAGAGACCCAGTACTTC. The encoded protein is CASSQGQKETQYF.

This chain connects TRBV7-9 to TRBJ1-1; 9 nucleotides align to TRBD1. Unmatched junction bases numbered 7, after V lost 5 bases and J lost 3 bases. The CDR3 totals 15 residues. The germline gives CDR1 SEHNR, CDR2 FQNEAQ (reference sequence). The CDR3 coding sequence is TGTGCCAGCAGCCCTACCGGGACAGGGTACACTGAAGCTTTCTTT. Amino acid sequence: CASSPTGTGYTEAFF.

For this clonotype: It is unclear where the CDR3 begins or ends on the DNA, so no DNA is shown, and the CDR3 is as TCRdb lists it. The chain couples TRBV29-1 to TRBJ2-1; the D call TRBD1 from the table was never checked on the DNA. The CDR3 totals 11 residues, both ends included. CDR1 and CDR2 from the germline V gene are SQVTM and ANQGSEA. The CDR3 protein is CSVGTGTGAFF.

The rearrangement links TRBV7-9 to TRBJ1-4; possible D gene TRBD1, 5 bases. Germline-derived CDR1 and CDR2 are SEHNR and FQNEAQ (reference sequence). The CDR3 runs to 14 residues. V lost 11 bases and J 5 bases, leaving 18 bases between the germline ends. CDR3 nucleotides: TGTGCCTGGAGTGTCGGAGAGGGGAATGAAAAACTGTTTTTT. Amino acid sequence: CAWSVGEGNEKLFF.

This clonotype was observed a few times. The chain combines TRBV19 with TRBJ1-4; D is unclear. Trimming took 5 bases from V and 0 from J, leaving 16 bases between them. In germline, CDR1 is LNHDA, CDR2 SQIVND (reference sequence). The length of the CDR3 is 17 residues. The CDR3 DNA sequence: TGTGCCAGTAGTCATTCGGGCAGACGTGCAACTAATGAAAAACTGTTTTTT. It codes for CASSHSGRRATNEKLFF.

This clonotype was counted many times. The chain is built from TRBV7-3 and TRBJ1-2; 8 nucleotides match TRBD1. This CDR3 contains 14 residues. Germline trimming cut 5 bases from V and 6 bases from J; bases unmatched to any gene: 8. Germline CDR1 SGHTA, CDR2 FQGTGA. The CDR3: CASSRTGTVDGYTF. For the CDR3, the DNA is TGTGCCAGCAGCCGGACAGGGACAGTAGATGGCTACACCTTC.

The chain employs TRBV6-5 and TRBJ2-5; D is uncertain. CDR1 MNHEY and CDR2 SVGAGI come from the germline V gene. V gave up 2 bases and J gave up 6 bases, with 10 bases separating them. This CDR3 has 13 residues. CDR3 loop: CASSYGGIKTQYF. CDR3 bases: TGTGCCAGCAGTTACGGTGGAATTAAGACCCAGTACTTC.

At least ten counts were recorded for this clonotype. This chain connects TRBV7-9 to TRBJ2-5; D is possibly TRBD1 or TRBD2 (5 bases each). This CDR3 spans 16 amino acids. Trimming shortened V by 5 bases and J by 4 bases, and 20 bases separated the two germline ends. Germline CDR1 and CDR2: SEHNR and FQNEAQ (reference sequence). CDR3 coding DNA: TGTGCCAGCAGCCCCACCTTGGTGGGGGTTGGAGAGACCCAGTACTTC. It specifies CASSPTLVGVGETQYF.

Many counts were recorded for this clonotype. The V gene is TRBV24-1, the J gene TRBJ1-5; tentative D call: TRBD1 (5 bases). In germline, CDR1 is KGHDR, CDR2 SFDVKD. The CDR3 loop spans 17 amino acids. The V and J ends lost 5 bases and 5 bases respectively, with 21 bases between them. The CDR3, as DNA: TGTGCCACCAGTGGGAGTGGGGGAGCGGGGCCACATCAGCCCCAGCATTTT. This encodes CATSGSGGAGPHQPQHF.

This clonotype has only one observation. This CDR3 is missing its conserved last phenylalanine or tryptophan, likely due to a read error. The V and J genes are TRBV10-3 and TRBJ1-6; D might be TRBD1 (6 bases). This CDR3 is 16 amino acids long. Per the germline V gene, CDR1 is ENHRY and CDR2 is SYGVKD. The chain's CDR3 is CASSYRASGDNSPLHL. The CDR3 DNA reads TGTGCCAGCAGTTACAGGGCCTCGGGGGATAATTCACCCCTCCACCTT.